Each of the 19 T cell receptor beta chains below was sequenced from the same sample in a study of T cells in Graves' hyperthyroidism and ophthalmopathy. RNA transcripts provided the source from which TCR beta CDR3 regions were amplified. HTBI primers were used for first-round RT-PCR of the TCR CDR3. One entry per CDR3 protein results from TCRdb running MiXCR on the multiplex PCR reads. Of about 840,000 distinct CDR3 sequences listed, over 35% are singletons. The sequenced sample consisted of blood. These receptors were collected from a man between 18 and 35 years old with Graves' hyperthyroidism.

This clonotype was seen ten or more times. The V and J genes are TRBV9 and TRBJ1-4; 8 positions match TRBD1. The CDR3 is 14 amino acids. V was clipped by 3 bases and J by 8 bases; unmatched bases: 6. Germline lookup yields CDR1 SGDLS and CDR2 YYNGEE. The CDR3 protein is CASSDDRGGEKLFF. DNA for the CDR3: TGTGCCAGCAGCGACGACAGGGGCGGCGAAAAACTGTTTTTT. The full variable domain, in which reference TRBV9 and TRBJ1-4 provide the parts outside the CDR3, is DSGVTQTPKHLITATGQRVTLRCSPRSGDLSVYWYQQSLDQGLQFLIQYYNGEERAKGNILERFSAQQFPDLHSELNLSSLELGDSALYFCASSDDRGGEKLFFGSGTQLSVL.

On this clonotype itself: A read error is likely, as this CDR3 ends without the conserved phenylalanine or tryptophan. The genes are TRBV2 and TRBJ1-5; D is unresolved. Per germline, CDR1 SNHLY and CDR2 FYNNEI. Trimming cost V 2 bases and J 0 bases, with 8 bases left between them. CDR3 length: 15 amino acids. The CDR3 reads CASSEFLYSNQPQHC. The CDR3 nucleotides are TGTGCCAGCAGTGAATTCCTTTATAGCAATCAGCCCCAGCATTGT.

This clonotype was counted many times. The chain is built from TRBV19 and TRBJ1-5; 10 bases map to TRBD1. Trimming cost V 8 bases and J 5 bases; bases outside gene matches: 6. Germline lookup yields CDR1 LNHDA and CDR2 SQIVND (reference sequence). The CDR3 covers 14 residues. The CDR3 DNA sequence: TGTGCCAGTGACCAGACAGGGGGCGATCAGCCCCAGCATTTT. This codes for CASDQTGGDQPQHF. Using reference TRBV19 and TRBJ1-5 for the parts outside the CDR3, the full variable domain is DGGITQSPKYLFRKEGQNVTLSCEQNLNHDAMYWYRQDPGQGLRLIYYSQIVNDFQKGDIAEGYSVSREKKESFPLTVTSAQKNPTAFYLCASDQTGGDQPQHFGDGTRLSIL.

A remark on this clonotype: A much larger clone differs by one base, so this may be a read error. The V call is TRBV6-1, the J call TRBJ1-2; D remains unclear. This CDR3 comprises 15 residues. V was clipped by 6 bases and J by 11 bases, with 25 bases between them. From germline, CDR1 is MNHNS and CDR2 SASEGT. The chain's CDR3 is CASSEADLRPNRYTF. Here the CDR3 DNA reads TGTGCCAGCAGCGAGGCGGACTTGAGACCCAATAGATACACCTTC.

This clonotype was picked up many times. The rearrangement links TRBV20-1 to TRBJ1-6; weak D call: TRBD1 (6 bases). Trimming stripped 5 bases from V and 8 bases from J, with 13 bases between. CDR3 length: 13 amino acids. Germline CDR1 is DFQATT and CDR2 is SNEGSKA (reference sequence). CDR3 coding DNA: TGCAGTGCTGCCGGGGGCAGGGATTCACCCCTCCACTTT. Translated, it gives CSAAGGRDSPLHF.

This clonotype was picked up a small number of times. The CDR3 protein is CASRPGQINEKLFF. The DNA for the CDR3 is TGTGCCAGCAGGCCGGGACAGATTAATGAAAAACTGTTTTTT. This rearrangement joins TRBV6-5 to TRBJ1-4, with TRBD1 matching over 7 bases. J lost 4 bases, V lost 6 bases, and 5 bases had no gene match. CDR1 MNHEY and CDR2 SVGAGI come from the germline V gene. The CDR3 loop spans 14 amino acids.

This rearrangement joins TRBV5-4 to TRBJ1-1, with no clear D. The V gene's germline CDR1 is SGHNT and CDR2 YYREEE (reference sequence). The CDR3 has 14 amino acids. V dropped 2 bases and J dropped 6 bases, with 14 bases sitting between them. CDR3 coding DNA: TGTGCCAGCAGCTTAGGCTCCGGGAGAGCTGAAGCTTTCTTT. Amino acids: CASSLGSGRAEAFF.

Turning to this clonotype: The junction and the germline gene differ at one end; a read error may be behind it. The chain is built from TRBV3-1 and TRBJ1-2; D is uncertain. The CDR3 runs to 15 residues. Germline assignment: CDR1 LGHDT and CDR2 YNNKEL (reference sequence). Here the CDR3 DNA reads TGTGCCAGCAGCCAAGAAACGGACCCTGACTATGGCCACACCTTC. Translation: CASSQETDPDYGHTF.

The chain uses TRBV4-3 and TRBJ1-5; TRBD1 agrees at 8 bases. Germline assignment: CDR1 LGHNA and CDR2 YSLEER. The CDR3 is made up of 21 amino acids. J gave up 0 bases and V 3 bases, and 19 bases lay outside the gene matches. In DNA form, the CDR3 reads TGCGCCAGCAGCCACCCAAACTCCGGGACAGGTTTGTTCTCTAGCAATCAGCCCCAGCATTTT. Translation gives CASSHPNSGTGLFSSNQPQHF.

A remark on this clonotype: The CDR3 does not end in the conserved phenylalanine or tryptophan, so this is likely a read error. The rearrangement joins TRBV6-6 to TRBJ1-5, with TRBD1 as a possible D gene (6 bases). Germline lookup yields CDR1 MNHNY and CDR2 SVGAGI (reference sequence). CDR3 length: 14 amino acids. The V and J ends lost 5 bases and 6 bases respectively, with 14 bases between them. CDR3 sequence: CASSQGPGGQPQHL. As DNA, the CDR3 is TGTGCCAGCAGTCAGGGGCCGGGGGGTCAGCCCCAGCATCTT.

This chain joins TRBV3-1 and TRBJ1-1; D is ambiguous. The CDR3 extends over 14 amino acids. Trimming took 0 bases from V and 8 from J, leaving 13 bases between them. Per the germline V gene, CDR1 is LGHDT and CDR2 is YNNKEL (reference sequence). CDR3 DNA sequence: TGTGCCAGCAGCCAAGATTTTGAGGGTCGCGAAGCTTTCTTT. This gives the protein CASSQDFEGREAFF. Using reference TRBV3-1 and TRBJ1-1 for the parts outside the CDR3, the full variable domain is DTAVSQTPKYLVTQMGNDKSIKCEQNLGHDTMYWYKQDSKKFLKIMFSYNNKELIINETVPNRFSPKSPDKAHLNLHINSLELGDSAVYFCASSQDFEGREAFFGQGTRLTVV.

The gene calls are TRBV7-6 and TRBJ2-2; 11 bases are shared with TRBD2. Germline CDR1 SGHVS, CDR2 FNYEAQ. CDR3 size: 16 residues. J was trimmed by 7 bases and V by 5 bases; bases with no gene match: 9. The CDR3 protein is CASSRGTSGFLGELFF. As DNA, the CDR3 is TGTGCCAGCAGCCGCGGGACTAGCGGATTTCTCGGGGAGCTGTTTTTT.

CDR3 in amino acids: CAISASRQSDQPQHF. The CDR3 DNA reads as TGTGCCATCAGTGCTTCCCGACAGTCTGATCAGCCCCAGCATTTT. The chain joins TRBV10-3 to TRBJ1-5, with D possibly being TRBD1 (5 bases). The V end was cut by 4 bases, the J end by 5 bases, with 15 bases between. Germline V gene sequence: CDR1 ENHRY, CDR2 SYGVKD. The length of the CDR3 is 15 residues.

This clonotype has only a few counts. The CDR3 protein is CASSLRRQEYYGYTF. The CDR3 region has the DNA TGTGCCAGCAGCTTGAGAAGACAGGAATACTATGGCTACACCTTC. The chain carries TRBV7-9 and TRBJ1-2; a possible D gene is TRBD1 (6 bases). The germline V and J ends were trimmed by 3 bases and 3 bases, with 14 bases remaining between them. CDR3 length: 15 amino acids. Germline CDR1 SEHNR, CDR2 FQNEAQ (reference sequence).

The gene calls are TRBV20-1 and TRBJ1-1, with D hard to call. V lost 5 bases and J lost 0, with 19 bases in between. CDR3 length equals 16 residues. In germline, CDR1 is DFQATT, CDR2 SNEGSKA (reference sequence). The CDR3: CSAPQRHTQMNTEAFF. CDR3 DNA sequence: TGCAGTGCTCCGCAGCGGCACACTCAGATGAACACTGAAGCTTTCTTT.

The rearrangement links TRBV9 to TRBJ2-7; 8 positions agree with TRBD1. The ends lost 4 bases at V and 6 bases at J; junction bases unmatched: 9. The CDR3 contains 14 residues. Germline V CDR1 and CDR2: SGDLS, YYNGEE. CDR3 DNA: TGTGCCAGCAGCTCCGGGGCAGGGGGCGGCGAGCAGTACTTC. Translating it yields CASSSGAGGGEQYF. The whole variable domain, remainder taken from reference TRBV9 and TRBJ2-7, is DSGVTQTPKHLITATGQRVTLRCSPRSGDLSVYWYQQSLDQGLQFLIQYYNGEERAKGNILERFSAQQFPDLHSELNLSSLELGDSALYFCASSSGAGGGEQYFGPGTRLTVT.

The chain uses TRBV10-1 and TRBJ2-5; 7 bases are a match to TRBD1. The CDR3 sequence is 15 residues long. Losses at the gene ends were 3 bases for V and 3 bases for J; bases not matched to a gene: 7. Germline CDR1 is WNHNN and CDR2 is SYGVQD (reference sequence). Here the CDR3 reads CASSEEGAKKETQYF. CDR3 nucleotide sequence: TGCGCCAGCAGTGAAGAGGGGGCAAAAAAAGAGACCCAGTACTTC.

The J gene is TRBJ2-5, the V gene TRBV7-9; no clear D. Germline CDR1 and CDR2: SEHNR and FQNEAQ (reference sequence). Deletions cut 6 bases from V and 1 base from J, with 18 bases between. The CDR3 consists of 16 residues. CDR3 DNA sequence: TGTGCCAGCAGTTCCGGCTGGGAAAGGGCCCAAGAGACCCAGTACTTC. Protein sequence: CASSSGWERAQETQYF.

This clonotype was seen many times. The chain links TRBV19 to TRBJ1-5; 9 nucleotides match TRBD1. The V gene end was trimmed by 5 bases and the J gene end by 5 bases; junction bases not matched to a gene: 4. There are 14 residues in the CDR3. The germline V gene has CDR1 LNHDA and CDR2 SQIVND (reference sequence). In DNA, the CDR3 is TGTGCCAGTAGTGGACAGGGGACTTATCAGCCCCAGCATTTT. Translated, it gives CASSGQGTYQPQHF.